The T cell receptor beta chain described here comes from a study of T cell changes during pregnancy in multiple sclerosis. V lost 4 bases and J lost 5; bases outside the gene matches: 10. The germline CDR1 and CDR2 sequences are SEHNR and FQNEAQ (reference sequence). CDR3 size: 16 residues. Only in-frame clones appear in the TCRdb table, and some are missing; sequencing was by immunoSEQ multiplex PCR. The sample contains roughly 52,000 clones, just under 90% of which appear only once. The chain recombines TRBV7-9 with TRBJ2-2; 7 nucleotides align to TRBD1. The starting material was CD4+ T cells from peripheral blood mononuclear cells, obtained in the first trimester of pregnancy. The clonotype comes from a female donor with multiple sclerosis, enrolled in a pregnancy study. This chain's CDR3 is CASSSQGIVGTGELFF. CDR3 sequence (DNA): TGTGCCAGCAGCTCACAGGGGATCGTTGGGACCGGGGAGCTGTTTTTT.